The rows below give T cell receptor beta chains drawn from one sample of a study of shared clonotypes between healthy human individuals. Repertoires were generated with immunoSEQ multiplex PCR, while TCRdb's copy carries only in-frame clones and drops some. The table shows 1.5 million to 1.9 million clones, with 95% to 99% occurring only once. The sequenced sample consisted of naive CD4+ T cells sorted from blood. Receptors originate from a man younger than 45 in good health. Each CDR3 is given with its conserved first and last residue. A D gene is named only where the DNA matches it firmly.

v_gene	j_gene	d_gene	CDR3aa	CDR3nt
TRBV7-9	TRBJ2-7	.	CASSFGQDRLGEQYF	TGTGCCAGCAGCTTCGGACAGGACCGACTAGGCGAGCAGTACTTC
TRBV7-7	TRBJ2-3	.	CASSLDRSTDTQYF	TGTGCTAGCAGCTTGGACAGAAGCACAGATACGCAGTATTTT
TRBV6-1	TRBJ2-1	.	CASTGSWGDNEQFF	TGTGCCAGCACAGGGAGTTGGGGGGACAATGAGCAGTTCTTC
TRBV7-9	TRBJ2-7	TRBD1	CASSDGTGATYEQYF	TGTGCCAGCAGCGATGGGACAGGAGCCACCTACGAGCAGTACTTC
TRBV7-4	TRBJ1-5	TRBD1	CASSPGTGGFISQPQHF	TGTGCCAGCAGCCCTGGGACAGGGGGATTCATAAGTCAGCCCCAGCATTTT
TRBV4-2	TRBJ1-1	.	CASSQSKQGSFTEAFF	TGTGCCAGCAGCCAATCGAAACAGGGTAGCTTCACTGAAGCTTTCTTT
TRBV27	TRBJ2-1	.	CASSLYGAAQYNEQFF	TGTGCCAGCAGTTTGTATGGGGCGGCGCAATACAATGAGCAGTTCTTC
TRBV27	TRBJ2-3	TRBD1	CASSFGQGLTDTQYF	TGTGCCAGCAGTTTCGGACAGGGACTCACAGATACGCAGTATTTT
TRBV30	TRBJ2-5	.	CAWSGQETQYF	TGTGCCTGGAGTGGGCAAGAGACCCAGTACTTC
TRBV7-2	TRBJ2-5	.	CASSLAGGETQYF	TGTGCCAGCAGCTTGGCGGGCGGGGAGACCCAGTACTTC
TRBV6-1	TRBJ2-3	TRBD1	CASRLTGRTDTQYF	TGTGCCAGCAGACTGACAGGGCGCACAGATACGCAGTATTTT
TRBV6-5	TRBJ2-3	.	CASSYSGAGTDTQYF	TGTGCCAGCAGTTACTCAGGGGCGGGCACAGATACGCAGTATTTT
TRBV19	TRBJ1-5	TRBD1	CASSSTGGEYQPQHF	TGTGCCAGTAGCAGCACAGGGGGCGAGTATCAGCCCCAGCATTTT
TRBV2	TRBJ2-1	.	CASSGTRGDEQFF	TGTGCCAGCAGTGGGACTAGGGGGGATGAGCAGTTCTTC
TRBV6-5	TRBJ2-7	.	CASSYRAGFSYEQYF	TGTGCCAGCAGTTACAGGGCGGGGTTCTCCTACGAGCAGTACTTC
TRBV10-2	TRBJ2-1	.	CASSEPRILGPFF	TGCGCCAGCAGTGAGCCCCGAATATTGGGACCGTTCTTC
TRBV4-3	TRBJ1-4	.	CASSRELINEKLFF	TGCGCCAGCAGCCGGGAACTGATTAATGAAAAACTGTTTTTT
TRBV2	TRBJ2-5	.	CASRTDQETQYF	TGTGCCAGCCGGACGGACCAAGAGACCCAGTACTTC
TRBV6-6	TRBJ1-5	.	CASSPFTGNQPQHF	TGTGCCAGCAGTCCCTTTACAGGGAATCAGCCCCAGCATTTT
TRBV18	TRBJ1-2	.	CASSPDKIYGYTF	TGTGCCAGCTCCCCCGACAAAATATATGGCTACACCTTC